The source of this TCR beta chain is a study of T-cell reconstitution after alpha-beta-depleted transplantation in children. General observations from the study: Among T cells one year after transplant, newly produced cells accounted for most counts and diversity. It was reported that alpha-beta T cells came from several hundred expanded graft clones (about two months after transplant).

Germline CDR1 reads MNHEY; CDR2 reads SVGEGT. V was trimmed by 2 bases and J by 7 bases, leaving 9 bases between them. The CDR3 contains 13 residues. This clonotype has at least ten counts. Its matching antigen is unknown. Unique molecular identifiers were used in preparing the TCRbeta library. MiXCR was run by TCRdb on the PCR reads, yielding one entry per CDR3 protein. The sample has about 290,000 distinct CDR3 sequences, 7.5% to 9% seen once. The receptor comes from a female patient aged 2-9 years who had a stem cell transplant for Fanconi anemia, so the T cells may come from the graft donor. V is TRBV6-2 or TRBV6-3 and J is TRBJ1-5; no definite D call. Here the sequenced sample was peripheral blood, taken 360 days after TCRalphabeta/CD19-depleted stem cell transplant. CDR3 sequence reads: CASSYGGGQPQHF. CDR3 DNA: TGTGCCAGCAGTTACGGAGGCGGCCAGCCCCAGCATTTT.